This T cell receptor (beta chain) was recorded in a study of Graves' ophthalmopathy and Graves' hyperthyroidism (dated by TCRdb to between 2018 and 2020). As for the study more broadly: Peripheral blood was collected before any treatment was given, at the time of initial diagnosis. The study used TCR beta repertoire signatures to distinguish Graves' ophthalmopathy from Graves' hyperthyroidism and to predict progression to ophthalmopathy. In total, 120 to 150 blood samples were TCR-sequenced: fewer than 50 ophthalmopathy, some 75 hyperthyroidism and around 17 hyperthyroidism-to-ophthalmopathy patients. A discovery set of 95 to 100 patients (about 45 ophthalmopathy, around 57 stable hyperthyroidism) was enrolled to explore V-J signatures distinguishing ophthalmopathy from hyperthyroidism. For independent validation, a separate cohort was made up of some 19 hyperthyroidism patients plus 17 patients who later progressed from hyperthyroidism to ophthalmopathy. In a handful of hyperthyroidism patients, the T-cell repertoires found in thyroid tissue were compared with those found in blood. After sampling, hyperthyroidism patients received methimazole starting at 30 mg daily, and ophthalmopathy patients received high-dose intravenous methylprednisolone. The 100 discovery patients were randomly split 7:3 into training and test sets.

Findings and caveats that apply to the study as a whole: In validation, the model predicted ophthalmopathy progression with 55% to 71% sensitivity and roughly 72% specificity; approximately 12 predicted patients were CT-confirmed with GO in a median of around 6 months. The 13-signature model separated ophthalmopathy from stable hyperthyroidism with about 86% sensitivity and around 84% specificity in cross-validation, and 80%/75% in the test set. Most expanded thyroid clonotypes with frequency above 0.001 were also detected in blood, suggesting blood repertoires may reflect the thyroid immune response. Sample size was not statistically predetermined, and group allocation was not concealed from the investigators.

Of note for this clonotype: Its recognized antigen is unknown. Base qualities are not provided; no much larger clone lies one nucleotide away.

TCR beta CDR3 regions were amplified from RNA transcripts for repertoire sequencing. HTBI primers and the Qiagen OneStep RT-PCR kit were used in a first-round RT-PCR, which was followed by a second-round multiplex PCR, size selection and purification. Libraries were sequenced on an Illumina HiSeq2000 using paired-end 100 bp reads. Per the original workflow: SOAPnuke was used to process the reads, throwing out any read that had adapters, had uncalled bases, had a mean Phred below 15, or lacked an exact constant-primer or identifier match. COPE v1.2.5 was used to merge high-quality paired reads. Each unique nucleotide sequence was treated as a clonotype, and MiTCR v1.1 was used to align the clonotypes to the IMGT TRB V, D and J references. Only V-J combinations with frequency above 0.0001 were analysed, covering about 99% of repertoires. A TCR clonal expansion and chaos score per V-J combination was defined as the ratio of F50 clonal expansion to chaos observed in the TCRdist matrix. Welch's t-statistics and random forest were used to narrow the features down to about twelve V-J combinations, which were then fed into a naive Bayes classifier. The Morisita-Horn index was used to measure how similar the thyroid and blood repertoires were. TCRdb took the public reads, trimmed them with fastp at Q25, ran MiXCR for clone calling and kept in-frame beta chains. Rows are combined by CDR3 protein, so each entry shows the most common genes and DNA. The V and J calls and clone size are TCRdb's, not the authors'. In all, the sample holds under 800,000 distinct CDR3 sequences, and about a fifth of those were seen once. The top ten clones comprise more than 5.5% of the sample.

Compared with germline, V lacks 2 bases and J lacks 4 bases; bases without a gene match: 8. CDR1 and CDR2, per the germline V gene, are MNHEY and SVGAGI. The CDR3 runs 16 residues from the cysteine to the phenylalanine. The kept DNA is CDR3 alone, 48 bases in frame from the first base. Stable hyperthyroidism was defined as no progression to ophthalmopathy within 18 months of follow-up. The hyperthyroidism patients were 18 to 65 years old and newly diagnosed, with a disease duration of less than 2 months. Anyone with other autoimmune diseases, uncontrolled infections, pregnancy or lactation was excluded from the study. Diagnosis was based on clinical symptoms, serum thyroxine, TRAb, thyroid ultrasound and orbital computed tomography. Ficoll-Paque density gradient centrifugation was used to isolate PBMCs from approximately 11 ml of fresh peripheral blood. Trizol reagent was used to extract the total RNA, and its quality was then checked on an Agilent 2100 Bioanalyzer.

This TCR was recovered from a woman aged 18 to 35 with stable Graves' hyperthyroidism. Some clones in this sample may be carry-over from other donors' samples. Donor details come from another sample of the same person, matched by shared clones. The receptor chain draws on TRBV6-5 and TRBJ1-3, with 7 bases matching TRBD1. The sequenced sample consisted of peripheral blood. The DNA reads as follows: TGTGCCAGCAGTTACGGGGGAGGGGGCCGCGGAAACACCATATATTTT. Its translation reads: CASSYGGGGRGNTIYF.